This TCR beta chain came from a study of regulatory dendritic cells for organ transplantation. Study-level points and caveats: Memory CD8+ T cells were the most oligoclonal; naive cells were highly diverse. Between individuals, the alloreactive memory CD8+ T cell pool differed considerably.

Naive CD45RA+ and memory CD45RO+ CD4+ or CD8+ T cells were FACS-sorted. Germline V gives CDR1 SGHTA, CDR2 FQGNSA. The V gene lost 1 base and the J gene lost 4 bases, with 15 bases spanning the gap. The CDR3 contains 16 residues. Assay used: immunoSEQ multiplex PCR; TCRdb lists only in-frame clones, some missing. The sample carries 25,000 to 30,000 clones, nearly 80% recorded once. Worth noting for this clone: As yet, its antigen is unknown.

Sequenced input: memory CD4+ T cells from blood. The subset was: CD45RO+ memory T cells. This chain links TRBV7-2 with TRBJ2-3, with D unclear. The TCR originated in a human donor in good health. Here the CDR3 reads CASSLGSGPPSDTQYF. CDR3 in DNA: TGTGCCAGCAGCTTAGGATCCGGTCCCCCTTCAGATACGCAGTATTTT. Full variable domain (remainder filled in from reference TRBV7-2 and TRBJ2-3): GAGVSQSPSNKVTEKGKDVELRCDPISGHTALYWYRQSLGQGLEFLIYFQGNSAPDKSGLPSDRFSAERTGGSVSTLTIQRTQQEDSAVYLCASSLGSGPPSDTQYFGPGTRLTVL.